The 7 T cell receptor beta chains given below trace back to one sample, sequenced in a study of breast tumors, draining lymph nodes, adjacent tissues. TCRdb processed the multiplex PCR reads anew with MiXCR; each CDR3 protein has one entry. Here the sample spans approximately 300,000 distinct CDR3 sequences, over 25% being singletons. Breast cancer patients provided tissue from their axillary draining lymph nodes. The specimen was axillary lymph node tissue. The receptors derive from a female donor with breast cancer. Some clones in this sample may be carry-over from other donors' samples.

There are many counts of this clonotype. The chain combines TRBV7-9 with TRBJ2-5; TRBD2 agrees at 7 bases. Losses at the gene ends were 0 bases for V and 7 bases for J; bases not matched to a gene: 5. CDR3 length equals 14 residues. CDR1 is SEHNR and CDR2 is FQNEAQ in the germline V gene (reference sequence). CDR3 sequence: CASSLASGVGTQYF. DNA for the CDR3: TGTGCCAGCAGCTTAGCGAGCGGGGTGGGGACCCAGTACTTC.

This clonotype was counted ten times or more. V is TRBV11-3 and J is TRBJ2-7; TRBD2 is a possible D gene (5 bases). Germline values: CDR1 SGHNT, CDR2 YENEEA. V gave up 2 bases and J gave up 5 bases, with 13 bases separating them. The CDR3 loop spans 14 amino acids. The CDR3 coding sequence is TGTGCCAGCAGCTTATCGGGTGCGAGGGACGAGCAGTACTTC. Its translation: CASSLSGARDEQYF.

In its sample, this clonotype was seen a few times. This could be a read error, since a much larger clone is one nucleotide away. This chain connects TRBV7-9 to TRBJ1-3; no definite D call. The CDR3 runs 15 residues. Germline V CDR1 and CDR2: SEHNR, FQNEAQ (reference sequence). This CDR3 reads CASSFEGFSGNTIHF. The CDR3 DNA sequence: TGTGCCAGCAGCTTTGAAGGCTTCTCTGGAAACACCATACATTTT.

This clonotype was counted between two and nine times. This sequence joins TRBV15 and TRBJ2-7; D tentatively fits TRBD1 or TRBD2 (5 bases each). Trimming stripped 5 bases from V and 7 bases from J, with 18 bases between. The CDR3 has 14 amino acids. Germline V lookup: CDR1 LNHNV, CDR2 YYDKDF (reference sequence). The CDR3, as DNA: TGTGCCACCAGCGGAGGTAAAGGGGTGGGGGAGCAGTACTTC. Its translation is CATSGGKGVGEQYF.

This clonotype was recorded at least ten times. The chain links TRBV2 to TRBJ2-5; D is unclear. This CDR3 comprises 13 residues. Germline loops: CDR1 SNHLY, CDR2 FYNNEI. Trimming left V 7 bases short and J 2 bases short, with 11 bases between. In nucleotides, the CDR3 is TGTGCCAGCACTGACTGGGCACAAGAGACCCAGTACTTC. As protein: CASTDWAQETQYF.

This clonotype was counted at least ten times. The chain uses TRBV5-1 and TRBJ2-3, with D unclear. The CDR3 is 14 amino acids. V was pared by 1 base and J by 0 bases, with 6 bases between. From germline, CDR1 is SGHRS and CDR2 YFSETQ. CDR3 loop: CASSLFGSTDTQYF. CDR3 DNA: TGCGCCAGCAGCTTGTTCGGTAGCACAGATACGCAGTATTTT.

V gene TRBV7-6 combines with J gene TRBJ2-1; no definite D call. CDR1 and CDR2 from the germline V gene are SGHVS and FNYEAQ. The CDR3 length is 12 residues. Trimming removed 6 bases at V and 8 bases at J, with 11 bases between. The CDR3 loop reads CASSQDAYEQFF. DNA of the CDR3: TGTGCCAGCAGTCAAGACGCCTATGAGCAGTTCTTC.